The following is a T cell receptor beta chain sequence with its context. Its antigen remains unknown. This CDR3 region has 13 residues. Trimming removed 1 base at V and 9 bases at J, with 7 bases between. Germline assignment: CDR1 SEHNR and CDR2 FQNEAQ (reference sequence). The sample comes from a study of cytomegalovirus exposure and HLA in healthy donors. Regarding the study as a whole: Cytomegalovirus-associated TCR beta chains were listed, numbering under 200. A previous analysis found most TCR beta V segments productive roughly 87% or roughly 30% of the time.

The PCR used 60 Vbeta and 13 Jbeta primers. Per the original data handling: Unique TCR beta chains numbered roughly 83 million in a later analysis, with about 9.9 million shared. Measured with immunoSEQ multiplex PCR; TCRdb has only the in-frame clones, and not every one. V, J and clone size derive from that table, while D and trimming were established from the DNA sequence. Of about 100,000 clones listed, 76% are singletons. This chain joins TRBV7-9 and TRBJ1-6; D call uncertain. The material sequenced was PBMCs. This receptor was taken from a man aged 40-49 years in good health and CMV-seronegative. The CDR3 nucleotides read TGTGCCAGCAGCTTAGGTTTGAGTTCACCCCTCCACTTT. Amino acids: CASSLGLSSPLHF.